This TCR beta chain was sequenced during a study of blood T cell repertoires in COVID-19. Study in general: From T cells, B-cell-depleted T cells, or PBMCs came the material, which was cDNA or gDNA.

The table lists this clone with a few counts. CDR3 size: 16 residues. Germline loops: CDR1 MDHEN, CDR2 SYDVKM. The V end was cut by 6 bases, the J end by 0 bases, with 15 bases between. TCRdb's table, derived via immunoSEQ multiplex PCR, lists solely in-frame clones and lacks some. Altogether 250,000 to 350,000 clones are present, about four fifths being singletons, with the ten largest covering 15% to 19%. Patients at the Seattle site were enrolled during active infection and followed longitudinally. Sequencing was performed on peripheral blood. The chain couples TRBV28 to TRBJ1-5, with D perhaps TRBD1 (5 bases). The TCR originated in a person aged 65 to 85 with COVID-19, enrolled during active disease. The CDR3 is CASSLGGATSNQPQHF. CDR3 bases: TGTGCCAGCAGCCTGGGGGGTGCAACTAGCAATCAGCCCCAGCATTTT. Full variable domain (rest looked up from reference TRBV28 and TRBJ1-5): DVKVTQSSRYLVKRTGEKVFLECVQDMDHENMFWYRQDPGLGLRLIYFSYDVKMKEKGDIPEGYSVSREKKERFSLILESASTNQTSMYLCASSLGGATSNQPQHFGDGTRLSIL.